The source of this T cell receptor beta chain is a study of blood T cell repertoires in COVID-19. Study-wide context: Both acute and convalescent COVID-19 samples were obtained from the United States, Italy and Spain.

CDR3 size: 15 residues. The V gene's germline CDR1 is KGHSH and CDR2 LQKENI. V shed 6 bases and J 8 bases; nucleotides not matched to a gene: 9. TCRdb's copy holds only in-frame clones and misses some; the assay was immunoSEQ multiplex PCR. The sample lists about 280,000 clones; more than 75% were seen once. The sequencing input was PBMCs or T cells enriched from blood (not recorded which). This sequence originates from a woman aged 60-75 years in a cohort exposed to, infected with or recovered from COVID-19 (not recorded which). The chain couples TRBV18 to TRBJ1-4; TRBD1 aligns across 10 bases. The CDR3 spells CASSPPDRGREKLFF. As DNA, the CDR3 is TGTGCCAGCTCCCCCCCCGACAGGGGGCGGGAAAAACTGTTTTTT.